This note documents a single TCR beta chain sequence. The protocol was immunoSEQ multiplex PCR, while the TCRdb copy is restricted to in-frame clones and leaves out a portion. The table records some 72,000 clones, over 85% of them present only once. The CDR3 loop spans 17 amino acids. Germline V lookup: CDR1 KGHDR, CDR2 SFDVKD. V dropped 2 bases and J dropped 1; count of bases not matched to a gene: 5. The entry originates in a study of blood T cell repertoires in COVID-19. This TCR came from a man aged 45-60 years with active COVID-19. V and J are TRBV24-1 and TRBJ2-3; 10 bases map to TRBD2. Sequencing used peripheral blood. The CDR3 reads CATSDSALAGGTDTQYF. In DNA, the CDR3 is TGTGCCACCAGTGATTCCGCCCTAGCGGGGGGCACAGATACGCAGTATTTT.